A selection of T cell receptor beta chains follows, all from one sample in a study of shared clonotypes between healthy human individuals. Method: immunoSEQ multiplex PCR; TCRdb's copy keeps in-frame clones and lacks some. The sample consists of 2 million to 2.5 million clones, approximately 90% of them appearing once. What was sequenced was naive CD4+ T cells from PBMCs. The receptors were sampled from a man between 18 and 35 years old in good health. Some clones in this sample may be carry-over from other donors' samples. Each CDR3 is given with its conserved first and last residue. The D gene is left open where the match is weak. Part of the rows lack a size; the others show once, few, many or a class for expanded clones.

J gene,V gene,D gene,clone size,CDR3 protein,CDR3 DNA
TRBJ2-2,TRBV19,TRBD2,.,CASSIRLGAGGPSGELFF,TGTGCCAGTAGTATAAGATTGGGAGCGGGAGGGCCCTCCGGGGAGCTGTTTTTT
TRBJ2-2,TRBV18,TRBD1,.,CASSLGQANTGELFF,TGTGCCAGCTCTCTAGGACAGGCGAACACCGGGGAGCTGTTTTTT
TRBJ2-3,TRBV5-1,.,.,CASSLTVTDTQYF,TGCGCCAGCAGCCTGACCGTCACAGATACGCAGTATTTT
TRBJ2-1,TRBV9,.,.,CASSMRDLNYNEQFF,TGTGCCAGCAGCATGCGGGACTTAAACTACAATGAGCAGTTCTTC
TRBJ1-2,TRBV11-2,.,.,CASSPRREGVYGYTF,TGTGCCAGCAGCCCCCGTAGGGAGGGGGTCTATGGCTACACCTTC
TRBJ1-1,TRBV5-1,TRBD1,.,CASTTGEGGTEAFF,TGCGCCAGCACGACAGGGGAGGGAGGGACTGAAGCTTTCTTT
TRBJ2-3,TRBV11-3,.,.,CASSLDGGVTDTQYF,TGTGCCAGCAGCTTAGATGGGGGAGTCACAGATACGCAGTATTTT
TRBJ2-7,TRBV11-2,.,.,CASRGQRDPYEQYF,TGTGCCAGCAGGGGACAAAGGGATCCCTACGAGCAGTACTTC
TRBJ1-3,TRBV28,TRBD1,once,CASSSPRDRGRDTIYF,TGTGCCAGCAGTTCTCCAAGAGACAGGGGGCGAGACACCATATATTTT
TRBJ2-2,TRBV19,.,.,CASSIIRGRATGELFF,TGTGCCAGTAGTATTATCCGGGGGCGGGCCACCGGGGAGCTGTTTTTT
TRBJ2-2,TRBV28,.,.,CASSSHRASNTGELFF,TGTGCCAGCAGTTCACACAGGGCCTCGAACACCGGGGAGCTGTTTTTT
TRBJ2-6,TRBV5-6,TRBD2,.,CASSLYRGERAGANVLTF,TGTGCCAGCAGCTTGTATCGGGGGGAACGGGCTGGGGCCAACGTCCTGACTTTC
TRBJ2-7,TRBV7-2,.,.,CASSMTGTAPYEQYF,TGTGCCAGCAGCATGACCGGGACGGCCCCCTACGAGCAGTACTTC
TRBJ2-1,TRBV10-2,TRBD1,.,CASRWTGNEQFF,TGCGCCAGCCGATGGACAGGCAATGAGCAGTTCTTC
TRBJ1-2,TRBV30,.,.,CAWSADHNYGYTF,TGTGCCTGGAGCGCCGATCATAACTATGGCTACACCTTC
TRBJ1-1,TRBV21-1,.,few,CASSRRQGDTEAFF,TGTGCCAGCAGCAGGCGACAGGGGGACACTGAAGCTTTCTTT
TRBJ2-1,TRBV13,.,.,CASSPWASYNEQFF,TGTGCCAGCAGCCCCTGGGCCTCCTACAATGAGCAGTTCTTC
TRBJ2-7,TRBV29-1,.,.,CSSLTGYEQYF,TGCAGCTCACTGACAGGTTACGAGCAGTACTTC
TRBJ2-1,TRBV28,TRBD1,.,CASSRRTGEKLGEQFF,TGTGCCAGCAGCCGGAGGACAGGGGAAAAGTTAGGCGAGCAGTTCTTC
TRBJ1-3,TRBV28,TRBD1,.,CASSQQGALGGNTIYF,TGTGCCAGCAGCCAACAGGGGGCCCTGGGAGGAAACACCATATATTTT
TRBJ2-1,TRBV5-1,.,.,CASSLGGGLNEQFF,TGCGCCAGCAGCTTGGGTGGAGGGTTGAATGAGCAGTTCTTC
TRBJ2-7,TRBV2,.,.,CASVSGQFNPEQYF,TGTGCCAGCGTATCCGGTCAGTTTAACCCGGAGCAGTACTTC
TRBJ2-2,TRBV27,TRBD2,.,CASSRPGLATGELFF,TGTGCCAGCAGTCGCCCGGGACTAGCCACCGGGGAGCTGTTTTTT
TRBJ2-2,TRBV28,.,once,CASSSLTGELFF,TGTGCCAGCAGTTCACTAACCGGGGAGCTGTTTTTT
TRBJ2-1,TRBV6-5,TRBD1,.,CASIKGASTYNEQFF,TGTGCCAGCATTAAGGGGGCGTCTACCTACAATGAGCAGTTCTTC
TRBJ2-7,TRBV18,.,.,CASSPASSYEQYF,TGTGCCAGCTCACCTGCCAGCTCCTACGAGCAGTACTTC
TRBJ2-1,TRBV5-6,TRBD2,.,CASSFRLAVYNEQFF,TGTGCCAGCAGCTTCCGACTAGCGGTTTACAATGAGCAGTTCTTC